This entry lists 30 T cell receptor beta chains sequenced from one sample in a study of blood T cell repertoires in COVID-19. Generated by immunoSEQ multiplex PCR, the TCRdb table keeps only in-frame clones and is missing some. The repertoire consists of fewer than 300,000 clones, with 82% occurring once and the leading ten covering roughly 3%. The sample consisted of peripheral blood. Source of these receptors: a woman between 18 and 29 years old with acute or convalescent COVID-19.

The chain couples TRBV14 to TRBJ2-1, with TRBD1 matching 8 bases. CDR1 SGHDN and CDR2 FVKESK come from the germline V gene. Trimming at V came to 2 bases and at J to 9 bases, leaving 9 bases not matched to a gene. This CDR3 comprises 15 residues. The CDR3 is CASSQHTGGRGEQFF. CDR3 bases: TGTGCCAGCAGCCAACATACAGGGGGTCGGGGTGAGCAGTTCTTC.

The genes are TRBV28 and TRBJ1-2, with TRBD1 matching over 7 bases. CDR3 size: 16 residues. V was pared by 2 bases and J by 0 bases, with 6 bases of the junction left unmatched. CDR1 is MDHEN and CDR2 is SYDVKM in the germline V gene. The CDR3 reads CASSLGTVSSNYGYTF. As DNA, the CDR3 is TGTGCCAGCAGTTTAGGGACAGTTTCCTCTAACTATGGCTACACCTTC.

The chain combines TRBV20-1 with TRBJ1-5; D not certain. Trimming pared 3 bases from V and 1 base from J, leaving 10 bases between. Germline loops: CDR1 DFQATT, CDR2 SNEGSKA (reference sequence). CDR3 length equals 14 residues. The CDR3 bases are TGCAGTGCTAGTGGGTCCACAAGCAATCAGCCCCAGCATTTT. Amino acid sequence: CSASGSTSNQPQHF.

The chain links TRBV9 to TRBJ2-5, with 8 bases aligning to TRBD2. Germline CDR1 reads SGDLS; CDR2 reads YYNGEE. This CDR3 is 14 amino acids long. V gave up 5 bases and J gave up 5 bases; unmatched junction bases: 8. The CDR3 here is CASSRRGLGETQYF. The CDR3 DNA reads TGTGCCAGCAGTAGGCGGGGACTAGGGGAGACCCAGTACTTC. Variable domain in full (rest from reference TRBV9 and TRBJ2-5): DSGVTQTPKHLITATGQRVTLRCSPRSGDLSVYWYQQSLDQGLQFLIQYYNGEERAKGNILERFSAQQFPDLHSELNLSSLELGDSALYFCASSRRGLGETQYFGPGTRLLVL.

The V call is TRBV4-3, the J call TRBJ2-7; D not resolved. V lost 0 bases and J 2 bases, leaving 11 bases between the germline ends. Germline CDR1 is LGHNA and CDR2 is YSLEER. This CDR3 region has 15 residues. CDR3 residues: CASSQDEQSTYEQYF. Written as DNA, the CDR3 is TGCGCCAGCAGCCAAGATGAACAGTCCACCTACGAGCAGTACTTC.

The CDR3 bases are TGTGCCAGCAGTAAGTACAGGGAAGAGACCCAGTACTTC. Translating gives CASSKYREETQYF. The chain employs TRBV27 and TRBJ2-5; D perhaps matches TRBD1 (6 bases). The germline gives CDR1 MNHEY, CDR2 SMNVEV (reference sequence). V gave up 5 bases and J gave up 3 bases, with 10 bases separating them. There are 13 residues in the CDR3.

The chain couples TRBV19 to TRBJ1-5; tentatively, D is TRBD1 (6 bases). Trimming shortened V by 4 bases and J by 3 bases, and 13 bases separated the two germline ends. Germline CDR1 LNHDA, CDR2 SQIVND (reference sequence). The CDR3 runs 15 residues. The chain's CDR3 is CASSKQGSDNQPQHF. CDR3 sequence (DNA): TGTGCCAGTAGTAAACAGGGATCCGACAATCAGCCCCAGCATTTT. Based on the CDR3 plus reference TRBV19 and TRBJ1-5, the full variable domain is DGGITQSPKYLFRKEGQNVTLSCEQNLNHDAMYWYRQDPGQGLRLIYYSQIVNDFQKGDIAEGYSVSREKKESFPLTVTSAQKNPTAFYLCASSKQGSDNQPQHFGDGTRLSIL.

The V and J genes are TRBV7-8 and TRBJ2-1; 13 nucleotides line up with TRBD2. Germline CDR1 reads SGHVS; CDR2 reads FQNEAQ. The CDR3 loop spans 17 amino acids. Trimming took 5 bases from V and 5 from J; bases not matched to a gene: 9. CDR3 amino acids: CASSAGQGLAGHNEQFF. DNA of the CDR3: TGTGCCAGCAGCGCGGGACAGGGACTAGCGGGGCACAATGAGCAGTTCTTC.

The V and J genes are TRBV6-5 and TRBJ1-6; no clear D gene. V was shortened by 6 bases and J by 8 bases, with 14 bases between the two germline ends. Per the germline V gene, CDR1 is MNHEY and CDR2 is SVGAGI. The CDR3 covers 14 residues. The CDR3 here is CASSAGVQHSPLHF. The CDR3 DNA reads TGTGCCAGCAGCGCCGGGGTCCAGCATTCACCCCTCCACTTT.

The rearrangement joins TRBV5-4 to TRBJ1-4; 9 bases are shared with TRBD1. Trimming took 3 bases from V and 4 from J; bases not matched to a gene: 4. Germline values: CDR1 SGHNT, CDR2 YYREEE (reference sequence). This CDR3 is 15 amino acids long. The CDR3 region has the DNA TGTGCCAGCAGCTCCCCGGGACAGGGTAATGAAAAACTGTTTTTT. It specifies CASSSPGQGNEKLFF.

To note about this clone: One end of the junction fails to match germline, which may point to a read error. The chain couples TRBV30 to TRBJ1-2, with TRBD1 matching over 7 bases. Germline CDR1 reads GTSNPN; CDR2 reads SVGIG (reference sequence). The CDR3 loop spans 13 amino acids. The CDR3 here is CAGRDDRVYGYTF. The CDR3 nucleotides read TGTGCCGGGAGGGATGACAGGGTGTATGGCTACACCTTC.

As to this clone: This CDR3 is also generated by other DNA sequences in the sample. The V and J genes are TRBV28 and TRBJ1-2; 9 bases line up with TRBD1. In germline, CDR1 is MDHEN, CDR2 SYDVKM. Losses at the gene ends were 3 bases for V and 2 bases for J; bases not matched to a gene: 4. This CDR3 region has 15 residues. The CDR3 spells CASSLSGQGNYGYTF. CDR3 DNA sequence: TGTGCCAGCAGTTTGTCGGGACAGGGAAACTATGGCTACACCTTC.

This clone was found once. Other DNA variants within this sample encode the same CDR3. This sequence joins TRBV19 and TRBJ1-5; D is possibly TRBD1 (6 bases). The CDR3 is made up of 14 amino acids. Trimming left V 5 bases short and J 2 bases short, with 10 bases between. Germline CDR1 and CDR2: LNHDA and SQIVND (reference sequence). The CDR3 protein is CASSPRTGNQPQHF. In DNA form, the CDR3 reads TGTGCCAGTAGTCCCAGGACAGGCAATCAGCCCCAGCATTTT.

The CDR3 region is CASSTDGDQPQHF. The CDR3, as DNA: TGTGCCAGCAGCACCGACGGAGATCAGCCCCAGCATTTT. The chain is built from TRBV7-9 and TRBJ1-5; no definite D call. The CDR3 covers 13 residues. Trimming took 5 bases from V and 5 from J, leaving 10 bases between them. Germline CDR1 reads SEHNR; CDR2 reads FQNEAQ (reference sequence). Full variable domain (outside the CDR3, taken from reference TRBV7-9 and TRBJ1-5): DTGVSQNPRHKITKRGQNVTFRCDPISEHNRLYWYRQTLGQGPEFLTYFQNEAQLEKSRLLSDRFSAERPKGSFSTLEIQRTEQGDSAMYLCASSTDGDQPQHFGDGTRLSIL.

The gene calls are TRBV2 and TRBJ1-2; D is perhaps TRBD1 (5 bases). The CDR3 spans 12 residues. In germline, CDR1 is SNHLY, CDR2 FYNNEI. Between the trimmed V and J ends, which lost 6 bases and 7 bases, there was a span of 12 bases. CDR3 sequence: CASSVVDSGYTF. The CDR3 DNA is TGTGCCAGCAGCGTGGTAGACAGTGGCTACACCTTC.

V is TRBV5-1 and J is TRBJ2-3, with 12 nucleotides matching TRBD2. J was trimmed by 5 bases and V by 2 bases; bases with no gene match: 9. The CDR3 has 17 residues. Germline CDR1 is SGHRS and CDR2 is YFSETQ. The CDR3 spells CASSLQTSGSNLDTQYF. The CDR3 bases are TGCGCCAGCAGCTTACAGACTAGCGGGAGTAACCTAGATACGCAGTATTTT.

This chain connects TRBV6-6 to TRBJ1-2; the D gene is possibly TRBD1 (5 bases). Trimming removed 2 bases at V and 7 bases at J, with 5 bases between. Per the germline V gene, CDR1 is MNHNY and CDR2 is SVGAGI (reference sequence). This CDR3 spans 11 amino acids. The CDR3 nucleotides are TGTGCCAGCAGTTACGACAGTGGCTACACCTTC. Its protein is CASSYDSGYTF.

This clone came up once. The genes are TRBV13 and TRBJ2-2, with no clear D. V was shortened by 4 bases and J by 6 bases, with 9 bases between the two germline ends. The CDR3 runs 13 residues. Germline assignment: CDR1 PRHDT and CDR2 FYEKMQ (reference sequence). CDR3 region: CASSSIRPGELFF. DNA for the CDR3: TGTGCCAGCAGCTCAATCAGGCCCGGGGAGCTGTTTTTT.

This clone was detected once. The V and J genes are TRBV28 and TRBJ2-3; tentative D call: TRBD2 (6 bases). Trimming removed 5 bases from V and 1 base from J, with 13 bases in between. CDR3 length: 15 residues. Germline V gives CDR1 MDHEN, CDR2 SYDVKM. The CDR3 nucleotides are TGTGCCAGCAGTAACCGGGACTCAGGCACAGATACGCAGTATTTT. It codes for CASSNRDSGTDTQYF.

The chain employs TRBV27 and TRBJ2-1, with 10 bases aligning to TRBD2. From germline, CDR1 is MNHEY and CDR2 SMNVEV (reference sequence). Trimming took 2 bases from V and 1 from J; bases not matched to a gene: 8. The CDR3 runs to 18 residues. In nucleotides, the CDR3 is TGTGCCAGCAGTTTACCCAGGACTAGCGGTATTTCCTACAATGAGCAGTTCTTC. It encodes CASSLPRTSGISYNEQFF.

The chain has TRBV27 and TRBJ2-7, with 8 positions matching TRBD1. CDR1 MNHEY and CDR2 SMNVEV come from the germline V gene (reference sequence). V trimming: 3 bases; J trimming: 2 bases; junction bases outside the gene matches: 3. CDR3 length: 14 residues. CDR3: CASSLGQETYEQYF. CDR3 DNA: TGTGCCAGCAGTTTGGGACAGGAGACCTACGAGCAGTACTTC.

This chain connects TRBV5-4 to TRBJ1-1; the D is unclear. The ends were cut back, 6 bases at V and 0 bases at J, with 9 bases in the middle. The germline V gene encodes CDR1 SGHNT and CDR2 YYREEE (reference sequence). The CDR3 runs to 13 residues. This CDR3 reads CASTNTVNTEAFF. The CDR3, as DNA: TGTGCCAGCACAAATACAGTGAACACTGAAGCTTTCTTT.

This clone was detected only a few times. The identical CDR3 is also encoded by other nucleotide sequences in the sample. The rearrangement uses TRBV18 and TRBJ2-7; D is uncertain. CDR1 KGHSH and CDR2 LQKENI come from the germline V gene. This CDR3 comprises 14 residues. V was pared by 3 bases and J by 1 base, with 10 bases between. The CDR3: CASSPPGSSYEQYF. CDR3 coding DNA: TGTGCCAGCTCACCCCCAGGTTCTTCCTACGAGCAGTACTTC.

The chain combines TRBV7-9 with TRBJ1-2, with D tentatively TRBD1 (6 bases). CDR3 length equals 14 residues. V lost 3 bases and J lost 3, with 11 bases in between. The germline V gene encodes CDR1 SEHNR and CDR2 FQNEAQ (reference sequence). The CDR3: CASSFAAGDYGYTF. For the CDR3, the DNA is TGTGCCAGCAGCTTTGCTGCAGGGGACTATGGCTACACCTTC. The variable domain in full, completed from reference TRBV7-9 and TRBJ1-2, reads DTGVSQNPRHKITKRGQNVTFRCDPISEHNRLYWYRQTLGQGPEFLTYFQNEAQLEKSRLLSDRFSAERPKGSFSTLEIQRTEQGDSAMYLCASSFAAGDYGYTFGSGTRLTVV.

This clone was observed a single time. This sequence joins TRBV6-6 and TRBJ1-5; possibly TRBD1 for D (6 bases). This CDR3 is 16 amino acids long. V dropped 4 bases and J dropped 2 bases, with 15 bases sitting between them. Germline assignment: CDR1 MNHNY and CDR2 SVGAGI (reference sequence). The CDR3 DNA reads TGTGCCAGCAGTTGGTCGGGGGGCAAGGGCAATCAGCCCCAGCATTTT. This encodes CASSWSGGKGNQPQHF.

The rearrangement uses TRBV23-1 and TRBJ2-1, with TRBD2 as a possible D gene (7 bases). TRBV23-1 counts as an open reading frame of uncertain function. Trimming stripped 2 bases from V and 1 base from J, with 36 bases between. This CDR3 comprises 24 residues. CDR3 sequence reads: CASSQGEEGPLYLLGGPSYNEQFF. The CDR3 DNA reads as TGCGCCAGCAGTCAAGGAGAAGAAGGGCCCCTGTACCTCCTCGGGGGGCCGTCCTACAATGAGCAGTTCTTC.

Points on this clone: One end of the junction varies from germline; a read error may be responsible. V usage is TRBV28 and J usage is TRBJ2-7; possibly TRBD1 for D (6 bases). From germline, CDR1 is MDHEN and CDR2 SYDVKM. The length of the CDR3 is 11 residues. The CDR3 here is CASSFTGPQTF. CDR3 nucleotides: TGTGCCAGCAGTTTTACAGGGCCGCAGACTTTC. Supplemented by reference TRBV28 and TRBJ2-7, the full variable domain reads DVKVTQSSRYLVKRTGEKVFLECVQDMDHENMFWYRQDPGLGLRLIYFSYDVKMKEKGDIPEGYSVSREKKERFSLILESASTNQTSMYLCASSFTGPQTFGPGTRLTVT.

This chain joins TRBV5-1 and TRBJ2-5; 7 positions match TRBD1. This CDR3 has 16 residues. After removal of 0 bases from V and 1 base from J, the junction contained 6 bases not matched to a gene. Looked up from germline, CDR1 is SGHRS and CDR2 is YFSETQ. CDR3 nucleotides: TGCGCCAGCAGCTTGGCCGGGGACAGCCGCCAAGAGACCCAGTACTTC. It yields the protein CASSLAGDSRQETQYF.

This clone came up many times. J is TRBJ2-2 and V is TRBV5-1, with TRBD1 as a possible D gene (6 bases). CDR3 length equals 16 residues. Germline V gives CDR1 SGHRS, CDR2 YFSETQ. V dropped 4 bases and J dropped 0 bases, with 13 bases sitting between them. The CDR3 is CASSKNRETNTGELFF. The CDR3 DNA is TGCGCCAGCAGCAAAAACAGGGAGACGAACACCGGGGAGCTGTTTTTT.

In its sample, this clone was seen once. The rearrangement joins TRBV10-1 to TRBJ1-1; possibly TRBD1 for D (6 bases). CDR1 is WNHNN and CDR2 is SYGVQD in the germline V gene (reference sequence). The CDR3 is made up of 15 amino acids. With 0 bases removed from V and 4 bases from J, the gap between germline ends came to 12 bases. The DNA of the CDR3 is TGCGCCAGCAGTGAGTCGAACAGGGTGGGCACTGAAGCTTTCTTT. Translation: CASSESNRVGTEAFF.